Sequencing of this T cell receptor beta chain was carried out in a study of cytomegalovirus exposure and HLA in healthy donors. This CDR3 is built from 12 residues. Looked up from germline, CDR1 is MGHRA and CDR2 is YSYEKL. V lost 4 bases to trimming and J lost 3 bases, with 3 bases between them. The study ran its PCR with 60 Vbeta and 13 Jbeta primers. The assay was immunoSEQ multiplex PCR, and TCRdb's table has in-frame clones only and misses some. Counted here are 60,000 to 75,000 clones, 70% to 75% occurring once; the ten biggest clones make up about a fifth. The J gene is TRBJ2-2, the V gene TRBV4-1; D not certain. Sequenced: PBMCs. This TCR came from a woman aged 30 to 39 in good health and CMV-seropositive. The CDR3 protein is CASSPDTGELFF. In DNA, the CDR3 is TGCGCCAGCAGCCCGGACACCGGGGAGCTGTTTTTT.